The 24 T cell receptor beta chains below come from one sample, sequenced in a study of molecular identifiers for immune sequencing clone quantification. MiXCR was run by TCRdb on the PCR reads, yielding one entry per CDR3 protein. There are fewer than 100,000 distinct CDR3 sequences in the sample; under 25% occur only once, and about 1% lies in the top ten. Sequenced sample: naive CD8+ T cells from blood, with Jurkat cell RNA spiked in. Subset reported: FACS-sorted CD8+CD4-CCR7+CD45RA+ naive T cells. The receptor set was obtained from a human donor in good health. Some libraries in this study had Jurkat cell RNA spiked in.

CDR3 in amino acids: CASSVQGLQETQYF. The CDR3 DNA follows: TGTGCCAGCAGCGTGCAGGGCCTCCAAGAGACCCAGTACTTC. The chain uses TRBV11-2 and TRBJ2-5, with D tentatively TRBD1 (5 bases). Germline loops: CDR1 SGHAT, CDR2 FQNNGV. CDR3 length equals 14 residues. V shed 5 bases and J shed 1 base, with 11 bases lying between them.

Many counts were recorded for this clonotype. V and J are TRBV5-4 and TRBJ1-1; perhaps TRBD1 as D (5 bases). V was shortened by 4 bases and J by 2 bases, with 12 bases between the two germline ends. This CDR3 has 14 residues. Germline V gene sequence: CDR1 SGHNT, CDR2 YYREEE (reference sequence). CDR3 in DNA: TGTGCCAGCAGCAAGGACACCGTCAACACTGAAGCTTTCTTT. As protein: CASSKDTVNTEAFF.

This clonotype has at least ten counts. CDR3 sequence reads: CASSLGVTAYEQYF. The CDR3 DNA sequence: TGTGCCAGCAGCTTGGGTGTTACAGCCTACGAGCAGTACTTC. The genes are TRBV5-4 and TRBJ2-7; D uncertain. With 0 bases removed from V and 2 bases from J, the gap between germline ends came to 9 bases. In germline, CDR1 is SGHNT, CDR2 YYREEE (reference sequence). This CDR3 contains 14 residues.

About this clonotype itself: Its ends do not fully match the called genes, so a read error is possible. The chain employs TRBV20-1 and TRBJ2-5; 12 bases are a match to TRBD2. The CDR3 extends over 14 amino acids. Per the germline V gene, CDR1 is DFQATT and CDR2 is SNEGSKA (reference sequence). The DNA for the CDR3 is TGCAGTGCTAGGGGACTAGCGGGCCGAGAGATCCAGTACTTC. Translating gives CSARGLAGREIQYF.

This clonotype appeared a few times. The gene calls are TRBV19 and TRBJ2-3; D possibly uses TRBD1 or TRBD2 (5 bases each). This CDR3 comprises 14 residues. CDR1 LNHDA and CDR2 SQIVND come from the germline V gene (reference sequence). Trimming took 7 bases from V and 4 from J, leaving 15 bases between them. In DNA, the CDR3 is TGTGCCAGTATCCCACGACGGGGCGCAGATACGCAGTATTTT. It translates to CASIPRRGADTQYF.

This clonotype was recorded many times. The chain is built from TRBV19 and TRBJ2-1; the D gene is possibly TRBD2 (6 bases). CDR1 and CDR2 (germline): LNHDA, SQIVND (reference sequence). With 5 bases removed from V and 0 bases from J, the gap between germline ends came to 11 bases. The CDR3 contains 15 residues. The CDR3 region is CASSWRGSSYNEQFF. CDR3 nucleotide sequence: TGTGCCAGTAGTTGGAGGGGTAGCTCCTACAATGAGCAGTTCTTC. The whole variable domain, remainder taken from reference TRBV19 and TRBJ2-1, is DGGITQSPKYLFRKEGQNVTLSCEQNLNHDAMYWYRQDPGQGLRLIYYSQIVNDFQKGDIAEGYSVSREKKESFPLTVTSAQKNPTAFYLCASSWRGSSYNEQFFGPGTRLTVL.

This clonotype was seen many times. The rearrangement joins TRBV5-1 to TRBJ2-7; TRBD1 matches at 8 bases. The CDR3 runs to 13 residues. V gave up 3 bases and J gave up 5 bases; unmatched junction bases: 4. From germline, CDR1 is SGHRS and CDR2 YFSETQ. Here the CDR3 DNA reads TGCGCCAGCAGCTCCGGACAGGGCAACGAGCAGTACTTC. Protein sequence: CASSSGQGNEQYF.

As concerns this clonotype: A much larger clonotype is one base distant, so this may be a read error. V and J are TRBV6-6 and TRBJ1-2; a weak D match, TRBD1 (5 bases). V was clipped by 6 bases and J by 5 bases, with 22 bases between them. CDR1 is MNHNY, CDR2 SVGAGI, per germline (reference sequence). CDR3 length equals 16 residues. CDR3 residues: CASSGSGTSVLYGYTF. The CDR3 DNA reads as TGTGCCAGCAGCGGATCCGGGACGTCCGTCCTTTATGGCTACACCTTC.

As for this clonotype: A much larger clone lies one base from this, so it may be a read error. The chain carries TRBV5-4 and TRBJ1-4; D gene uncertain. Germline values: CDR1 SGHNT, CDR2 YYREEE (reference sequence). The CDR3 contains 13 residues. V shed 5 bases and J shed 6 bases, with 11 bases lying between them. CDR3 protein: CASSAGRDEKLFF. The CDR3 DNA is TGTGCCAGCAGTGCCGGGAGGGATGAAAAACTGTTTTTT.

On this clonotype: The junction does not match germline at one end; this may be a read error. The chain uses TRBV7-7 and TRBJ2-5, with 8 bases identical to TRBD1. The CDR3 extends over 15 amino acids. Germline V gene data show CDR1 as SSHAT and CDR2 as FNYEAQ (reference sequence). The CDR3 DNA follows: TGTGCTAGCATCTTAGCGCAGGGGGCCCAAGAGACCCAGTACTTC. Translation gives CASILAQGAQETQYF.

A note on this clonotype: Since a much larger clone is just one base distant, this may be a read error. The CDR3 end shows no conserved phenylalanine or tryptophan, and so a read error is likely. The V call is TRBV6-6, the J call TRBJ2-4; TRBD2 matches at 9 bases. The length of the CDR3 is 19 residues. Germline values: CDR1 MNHNY, CDR2 SVGAGI (reference sequence). With V trimmed by 0 bases and J by 5 bases, 14 bases remained unmatched. DNA of the CDR3: TGTGCCAGCAGTTACTCGCTGGGGGGGGCGGGGGGGCTAGAAAACATTCAGTACCTC. Its translation: CASSYSLGGAGGLENIQYL.

V usage is TRBV19 and J usage is TRBJ2-1; D possibly corresponds to TRBD1 (6 bases). Trimming cost V 3 bases and J 0 bases, with 12 bases left between them. The CDR3 runs 16 residues. The germline CDR1 and CDR2 sequences are LNHDA and SQIVND (reference sequence). CDR3 DNA: TGTGCCAGTAGTATGGGGACACGGAGCTCCTACAATGAGCAGTTCTTC. Encoded protein: CASSMGTRSSYNEQFF.

This clonotype was seen at least ten times. This rearrangement joins TRBV7-2 to TRBJ1-1; D gene ambiguous. The germline CDR1 and CDR2 sequences are SGHTA and FQGNSA. The CDR3 has 11 amino acids. Trimming removed 6 bases at V and 8 bases at J, with 10 bases between. CDR3 in DNA: TGTGCCAGCAGTCAATATCACGAAGCTTTCTTT. Protein product: CASSQYHEAFF.

In the case of this clonotype: A clone one base away is much larger, so this may be a read error. This chain joins TRBV7-6 and TRBJ1-2, with 8 bases aligning to TRBD1. V gave up 0 bases and J gave up 7 bases; unmatched junction bases: 10. The V gene's germline CDR1 is SGHVS and CDR2 FNYEAQ. The CDR3 has 16 amino acids. The CDR3 DNA reads as TGTGCCAGCAGCTTAGCAAGCCAGGGGGCGTTTGTTGGCTACACCTTC. Residues: CASSLASQGAFVGYTF.

V and J are TRBV9 and TRBJ2-7, with a tentative D call TRBD2 (5 bases). This CDR3 has 15 amino acids. Germline V gives CDR1 SGDLS, CDR2 YYNGEE. V lost 3 bases, J lost 5 bases, and 18 bases lay in between. CDR3 nucleotides: TGTGCCAGCAGCGCAGATCCGGGGTCCTCGGACGAGCAGTACTTC. This encodes CASSADPGSSDEQYF.

This clonotype was seen once. This may stem from a read error, because a much larger clone lies one nucleotide away. V usage is TRBV2 and J usage is TRBJ2-7, with a possible D match to TRBD2 (5 bases). Looked up from germline, CDR1 is SNHLY and CDR2 is FYNNEI. There are 12 residues in the CDR3. CDR3 region: CASSAEGYGQYF. The DNA for the CDR3 is TGTGCCAGCAGTGCTGAGGGCTACGGGCAGTACTTC.

Points on this clonotype: Being one base from a much bigger clone, this may be a read error. The chain carries TRBV7-9 and TRBJ2-7; TRBD1 agrees at 7 bases. V was pared by 4 bases and J by 2 bases, with 5 bases of the junction left unmatched. The CDR3 loop spans 14 amino acids. CDR1 and CDR2 (germline): SEHNR, FQNEAQ (reference sequence). As DNA, the CDR3 is TGTGCCAGCAGCTCAGCTGGACAGGCCTACGAGCAGTACTTC. This translates into CASSSAGQAYEQYF.

The sample holds many counts of this clonotype. This chain uses TRBV7-9 with TRBJ2-7; 7 nucleotides agree with TRBD1. V lost 3 bases to trimming and J lost 6 bases; unmatched junction nucleotides: 11. The CDR3 totals 15 residues. Germline lookup yields CDR1 SEHNR and CDR2 FQNEAQ (reference sequence). The CDR3 nucleotides are TGTGCCAGCAGCTTGAAGACAGGGTCTGGATCCGAGCAGTACTTC. Translating gives CASSLKTGSGSEQYF.

This clonotype was picked up many times. V is TRBV20-1 and J is TRBJ2-7; TRBD2 matches 7 bases. The CDR3 sequence is 14 residues long. V was pared by 6 bases and J by 4 bases, with 12 bases of the junction left unmatched. From germline, CDR1 is DFQATT and CDR2 SNEGSKA (reference sequence). The CDR3 here is CSAVPRLAPYEQYF. The CDR3, as DNA: TGCAGTGCCGTCCCAAGACTAGCCCCTTACGAGCAGTACTTC.

The table lists this clonotype with many counts. The V and J genes are TRBV6-2 or TRBV6-3 and TRBJ2-7; D might be TRBD1 (6 bases). Germline CDR1 MNHEY, CDR2 SVGEGT. The CDR3 extends over 13 amino acids. The V end lost 5 bases, the J end lost 2 bases, and 10 bases lay between the germline ends. CDR3 region: CASSRDMTYEQYF. The CDR3 DNA reads as TGTGCCAGCAGTCGGGACATGACCTACGAGCAGTACTTC.

The genes are TRBV9 and TRBJ1-2, with D maybe TRBD1 (5 bases). Between the trimmed V and J ends, which lost 0 bases and 3 bases, there was a span of 9 bases. In germline, CDR1 is SGDLS, CDR2 YYNGEE. The CDR3 is made up of 14 amino acids. The CDR3 DNA reads TGTGCCAGCAGCGTAGGTGGGGGGGACTATGGCTACACCTTC. It specifies CASSVGGGDYGYTF.

On this clonotype: This sequence may be a read error, since a much larger clone differs from it by one base. The final CDR3 position lacks the conserved phenylalanine or tryptophan, pointing to a likely read error. V gene TRBV28 combines with J gene TRBJ2-3; D is unclear. CDR1 is MDHEN and CDR2 is SYDVKM in the germline V gene. V was pared by 3 bases and J by 2 bases, with 6 bases between. This CDR3 contains 13 residues. CDR3 in amino acids: CASSFVTTDTQYY. The CDR3 DNA sequence: TGTGCCAGCAGTTTTGTGACCACAGATACGCAGTATTAT.

J is TRBJ2-5 and V is TRBV6-6, with D perhaps TRBD2 (6 bases). The CDR3 is made up of 15 amino acids. Germline CDR1 MNHNY, CDR2 SVGAGI (reference sequence). V was cut by 0 bases and J by 3 bases, with 11 bases left in between. The chain's CDR3 is CASSYSMGGEETQYF. The CDR3 DNA reads as TGTGCCAGCAGTTACTCGATGGGGGGAGAAGAGACCCAGTACTTC.

There are many counts of this clonotype. The V gene is TRBV20-1, the J gene TRBJ1-2, with D possibly matching TRBD1 (5 bases). The V end was cut by 5 bases, the J end by 0 bases, with 13 bases between. The CDR3 has 14 amino acids. Germline V CDR1 and CDR2: DFQATT, SNEGSKA (reference sequence). As DNA, the CDR3 is TGCAGTGCTGATACAGGCCTGGCTAACTATGGCTACACCTTC. It specifies CSADTGLANYGYTF.